The sequence of this TCR beta chain was determined in a study of regulatory T cells in long-lasting Graves disease. With 7 bases removed from V and 11 bases from J, the gap between germline ends came to 20 bases. The CDR3 totals 13 residues. CDR1 and CDR2 (germline): MNHNS, SASEGT. Study-level results: Persistent disease favored TRBV28, TRBJ1-2 and TRBJ2-5.

For TCR beta, libraries came from iRepertoire HTBI primers and Arm-PCR of CDR3 regions. TCRdb recomputed calls from the multiplex PCR reads with MiXCR, one row per CDR3 protein. Of hundreds of thousands of distinct CDR3 sequences in the sample, roughly 16% were seen once. The time point here: newly diagnosed GD, antithyroid drugs for less than 3 months. PBMCs provided the RNA from which the TCR library was made. With respect to this clonotype: As yet, its antigen is unknown.

A further study also used this sample, focusing on T cells in Graves' hyperthyroidism and ophthalmopathy. Per that paper: Clinicians diagnosed patients from clinical symptoms, serum thyroxine and TRAb, thyroid ultrasound and orbital computed tomography. HTBI primers were the set used in a first-round RT-PCR of the TCR CDR3. Blood also showed most of the thyroid clonotypes that were expanded above 0.001.

The sequences come from peripheral blood mononuclear cells (PBMCs), collected at new diagnosis, from a patient treated with antithyroid drugs. The receptor was isolated from a middle-aged woman with Graves disease. The chain combines TRBV6-1 with TRBJ1-1; no clear D gene. The CDR3, as DNA: TGTGCCAGCATCCTAAGTGAGGGATCCCGTGCTTTCTTT. Translated: CASILSEGSRAFF.